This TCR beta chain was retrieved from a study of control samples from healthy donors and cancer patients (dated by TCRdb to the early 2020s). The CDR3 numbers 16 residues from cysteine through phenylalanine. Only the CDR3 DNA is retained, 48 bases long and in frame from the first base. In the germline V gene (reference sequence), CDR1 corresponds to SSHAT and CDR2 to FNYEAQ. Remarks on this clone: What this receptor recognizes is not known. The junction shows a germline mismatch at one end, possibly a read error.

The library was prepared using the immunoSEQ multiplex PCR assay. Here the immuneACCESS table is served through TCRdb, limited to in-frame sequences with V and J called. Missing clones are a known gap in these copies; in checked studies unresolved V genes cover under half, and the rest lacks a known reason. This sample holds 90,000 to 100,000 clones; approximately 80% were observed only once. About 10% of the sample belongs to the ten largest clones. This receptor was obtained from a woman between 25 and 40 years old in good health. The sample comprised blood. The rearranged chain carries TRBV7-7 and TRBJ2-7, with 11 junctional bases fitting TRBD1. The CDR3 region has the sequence CASSLGPGGQGAEQYF. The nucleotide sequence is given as TGTGCTAGCAGCTTAGGCCCTGGTGGACAGGGGGCCGAGCAGTACTTC.